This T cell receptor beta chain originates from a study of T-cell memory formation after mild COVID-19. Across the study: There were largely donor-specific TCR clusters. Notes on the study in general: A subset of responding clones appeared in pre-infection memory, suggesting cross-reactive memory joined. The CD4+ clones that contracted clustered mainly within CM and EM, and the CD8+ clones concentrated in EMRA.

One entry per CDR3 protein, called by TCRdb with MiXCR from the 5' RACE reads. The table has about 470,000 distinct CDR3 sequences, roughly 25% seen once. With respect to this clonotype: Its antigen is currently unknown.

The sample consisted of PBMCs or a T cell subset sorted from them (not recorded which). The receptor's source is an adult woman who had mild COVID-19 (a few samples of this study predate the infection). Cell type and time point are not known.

The CDR3 nucleotides are TGTGCCAGCAGCGGGTGGACTAGCGGGAATGAGCAGTTCTTC. Its translation: CASSGWTSGNEQFF. The chain is built from TRBV7-8 and TRBJ2-1; TRBD2 aligns across 11 bases. The junction had 4 bases not matched to a gene; V was cut back by 5 bases and J by 7 bases. Germline V CDR1 and CDR2: SGHVS, FQNEAQ. The CDR3 is 14 amino acids.